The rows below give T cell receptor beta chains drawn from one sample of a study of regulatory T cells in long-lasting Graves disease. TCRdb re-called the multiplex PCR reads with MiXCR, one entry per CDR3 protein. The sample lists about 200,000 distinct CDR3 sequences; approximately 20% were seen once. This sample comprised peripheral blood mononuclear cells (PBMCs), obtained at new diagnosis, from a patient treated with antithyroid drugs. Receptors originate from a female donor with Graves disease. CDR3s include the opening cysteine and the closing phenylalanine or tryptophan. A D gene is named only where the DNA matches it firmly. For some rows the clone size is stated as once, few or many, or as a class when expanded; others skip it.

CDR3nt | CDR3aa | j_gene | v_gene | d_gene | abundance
TGTGCCAGCAGTACGACTAGCGGCAGTTCCTCGCAGTTCTTC | CASSTTSGSSSQFF | TRBJ2-1 | TRBV12-3/TRBV12-4 | TRBD2 | many
TGTGCCAGCAGGGGAGCACCAGGGACATTCTTCGGTGAAAAACTGTTTTTT | CASRGAPGTFFGEKLFF | TRBJ1-4 | TRBV6-1 | - | -
TGCAGCGTTTTGGGCGGGGGCTACTACGAGCAGTACTTC | CSVLGGGYYEQYF | TRBJ2-7 | TRBV29-1 | - | many
TGTGCCACCAGTGATTTGGGGGGGAACACCGGGGAGCTGTTTTTT | CATSDLGGNTGELFF | TRBJ2-2 | TRBV24-1 | - | many
TGCGCCAGCAGACTTGGGACTAGCGGCAATGAGCAGTTCTTC | CASRLGTSGNEQFF | TRBJ2-1 | TRBV5-1 | TRBD2 | many
TGTGCCAGCAGTTCTAACAGGGAAGGCTACACCTTC | CASSSNREGYTF | TRBJ1-2 | TRBV28 | - | many
TGTGCCAGCAGTACTGACGTTTCCTACGAGCAGTACTTC | CASSTDVSYEQYF | TRBJ2-7 | TRBV2 | - | many
TGCAGTGCTAGTAGTTCAGTGGGGGCCCAGACCCAGTACTTC | CSASSSVGAQTQYF | TRBJ2-5 | TRBV20-1 | - | many
TGCAGTGCTAGAGATAGGACAAGCTATTCAAATGAAAAACTGTTTTTT | CSARDRTSYSNEKLFF | TRBJ1-4 | TRBV20-1 | - | few
TGTGCCAGCAGTTTTTGGGGGGGCGAGGGCACAGATACGCAGTATTTT | CASSFWGGEGTDTQYF | TRBJ2-3 | TRBV12-3/TRBV12-4 | - | many
TGTGCCAGCAGCCGTCGGGGAGGTCAGGAAAGTGTCGGGGGCACCATATATTTT | CASSRRGGQESVGGTIYF | TRBJ1-3 | TRBV7-9 | - | many
TGTGCCAGCAGCTTAGGGGCTAGCGGGCGAACAGATACGCAGTATTTT | CASSLGASGRTDTQYF | TRBJ2-3 | TRBV7-2 | TRBD2 | many
TGTGCCAGCAACTCAGAAGACAGGGGGCCTGGCTACACCTTC | CASNSEDRGPGYTF | TRBJ1-2 | TRBV9 | TRBD1 | few
TGTGCCAGCAGTTACGGGGGGGAGGAGACCCAGTACTTC | CASSYGGEETQYF | TRBJ2-5 | TRBV6-2/TRBV6-3 | TRBD2 | many
TGTGCCAGCACCTTCGAAAAGGTGGTTTCTGAAGCTTTCTTT | CASTFEKVVSEAFF | TRBJ1-1 | TRBV7-9 | - | -
TGTGCCACCCTAGGACTCGAGAACACTGAAGCTTTCTTT | CATLGLENTEAFF | TRBJ1-1 | TRBV28 | - | many
TGTGCCAGCAGTTTATTAGCGGGGAACACCGGGGAGCTGTTTTTT | CASSLLAGNTGELFF | TRBJ2-2 | TRBV27 | TRBD2 | -
TGCGCCAGCAGCCAACTACAGCATTGGAACACCGGGGAGCTGTTTTTT | CASSQLQHWNTGELFF | TRBJ2-2 | TRBV4-3 | - | -
TGTGCCAGCAGCGGAAATCCCGACCTGACAGGGTTTCGGGGAGGCTACACCTTC | CASSGNPDLTGFRGGYTF | TRBJ1-2 | TRBV9 | TRBD1 | few
TGTGCCAGCAGCTTAGCGCTGTCAGATAATCAGCCCCAGCATTTT | CASSLALSDNQPQHF | TRBJ1-5 | TRBV7-2 | - | many
TGTGCCAGCAGCTCTCGGTCAGGGATGATAAAGCAGTACTTC | CASSSRSGMIKQYF | TRBJ2-7 | TRBV7-9 | - | few
TGTGCCAGCAGCGCAGGGATGGGGGGAGAGACCCAGTACTTC | CASSAGMGGETQYF | TRBJ2-5 | TRBV6-1 | - | many